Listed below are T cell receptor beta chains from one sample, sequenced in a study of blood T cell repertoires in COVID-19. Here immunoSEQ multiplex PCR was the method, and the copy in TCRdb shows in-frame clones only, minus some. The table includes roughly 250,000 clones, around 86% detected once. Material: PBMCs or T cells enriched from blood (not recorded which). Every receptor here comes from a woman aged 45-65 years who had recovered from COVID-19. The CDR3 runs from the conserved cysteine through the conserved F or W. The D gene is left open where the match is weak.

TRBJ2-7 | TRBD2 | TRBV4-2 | TGTGCCAGCAGCCAAGGGCTAGCGGGTTACTACGAGCAGTACTTC | CASSQGLAGYYEQYF
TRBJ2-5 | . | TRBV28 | TGTGCCAGCAAGGAGAAGAAGACCCAGTACTTC | CASKEKKTQYF
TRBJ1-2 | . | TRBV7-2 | TGTGCCAGCAGCTCAAGCCCTGGAGCGAACTATGGCTACACCTTC | CASSSSPGANYGYTF
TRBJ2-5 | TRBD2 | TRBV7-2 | TGTGCCAGCAGTAGACTAGCGGGAGGCTGGGAGACCCAGTACTTC | CASSRLAGGWETQYF
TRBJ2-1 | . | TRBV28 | TGTGCCAGCCTGTCCCCCAATGAGCAGTTCTTC | CASLSPNEQFF
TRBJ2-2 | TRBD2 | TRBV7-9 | TGTGCCAGCAGCCTTCCTCGGACTAGCGGGAGCCCTACCGGGGAGCTGTTTTTT | CASSLPRTSGSPTGELFF
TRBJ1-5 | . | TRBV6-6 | TGTGCCAGCAGTTACTCAAACAGTAACCATCAGCCCCAGCATTTT | CASSYSNSNHQPQHF
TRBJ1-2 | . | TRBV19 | TGTGCCAGTAGTATACCGGGGAAGAGTGACTATGGCTACACCTTC | CASSIPGKSDYGYTF
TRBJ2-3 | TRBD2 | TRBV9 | TGTGCCAGCAGCCACCGGTCGACTAGCGGGGTGATTGGAGCAGATACGCAGTATTTT | CASSHRSTSGVIGADTQYF
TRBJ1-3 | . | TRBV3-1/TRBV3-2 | TGTGCCAGCAGCGCCTACAGGAACTCTGGAAACACCATATATTTT | CASSAYRNSGNTIYF